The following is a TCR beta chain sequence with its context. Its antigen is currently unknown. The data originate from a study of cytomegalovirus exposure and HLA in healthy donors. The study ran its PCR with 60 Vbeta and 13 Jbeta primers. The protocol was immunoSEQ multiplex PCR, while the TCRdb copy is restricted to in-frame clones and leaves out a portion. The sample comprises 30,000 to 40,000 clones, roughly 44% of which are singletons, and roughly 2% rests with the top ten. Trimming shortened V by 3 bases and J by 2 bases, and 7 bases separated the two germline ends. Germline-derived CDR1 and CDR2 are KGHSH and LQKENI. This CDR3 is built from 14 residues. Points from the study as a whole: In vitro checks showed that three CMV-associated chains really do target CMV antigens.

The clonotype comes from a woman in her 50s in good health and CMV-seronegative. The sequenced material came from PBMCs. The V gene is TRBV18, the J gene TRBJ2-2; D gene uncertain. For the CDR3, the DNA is TGTGCCAGCTCACCCTCAACTAACACCGGGGAGCTGTTTTTT. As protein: CASSPSTNTGELFF.